One sample yielded the 20 T cell receptor beta chains listed below, sequenced in a study of blood T cell repertoires in COVID-19. The repertoire was sequenced with immunoSEQ multiplex PCR; TCRdb's copy has only in-frame clones and lacks some. The sample consists of some 150,000 clones, roughly 85% of them appearing once. Sequenced: peripheral blood. The source of these receptors is a woman in her sixties with COVID-19, enrolled during active disease.

This sequence joins TRBV5-1 and TRBJ2-5; 7 bases agree with TRBD1. This CDR3 region has 16 residues. CDR1 and CDR2 from the germline V gene are SGHRS and YFSETQ. Losses at the gene ends were 3 bases for V and 3 bases for J; bases not matched to a gene: 11. The CDR3 DNA sequence: TGCGCCAGCAGCTCCGCTCTACGACAGGGTAAAGAGACCCAGTACTTC. Its translation is CASSSALRQGKETQYF.

The V and J genes are TRBV18 and TRBJ1-6, with a tentative D call TRBD1 (6 bases). The germline gives CDR1 KGHSH, CDR2 LQKENI. This CDR3 has 16 amino acids. V was cut by 3 bases and J by 0 bases, with 9 bases left in between. Here the CDR3 reads CASSPTGNSYNSPLHF. The CDR3 DNA reads as TGTGCCAGCTCACCTACAGGGAACTCCTATAATTCACCCCTCCACTTT.

CDR3 DNA sequence: TGTGCCAGCAGCAAAAGTCGGACAGGGGTGGGACAGCCCCAGCATTTT. Encoded protein: CASSKSRTGVGQPQHF. This sequence joins TRBV21-1 and TRBJ1-5; the table assigns TRBD1, which was not confirmed against the DNA. TRBV21-1 constitutes a pseudogene. The CDR3 is made up of 16 amino acids.

The genes are TRBV18 and TRBJ1-4; possible D gene TRBD1, 5 bases. This CDR3 is 15 amino acids long. Trimming removed 2 bases at V and 8 bases at J, with 15 bases between. Germline V gene sequence: CDR1 KGHSH, CDR2 LQKENI. CDR3: CASSPFEGAGEKLFF. The CDR3, as DNA: TGTGCCAGCTCACCATTTGAAGGGGCTGGCGAAAAACTGTTTTTT.

V gene TRBV2 combines with J gene TRBJ1-1; the D is unclear. Germline CDR1 reads SNHLY; CDR2 reads FYNNEI. The CDR3 extends over 12 amino acids. The V and J ends lost 8 bases and 1 base respectively, with 8 bases between them. The CDR3 DNA reads as TGTGCCAGCCAACGCGAGAACACTGAAGCTTTCTTT. Its translation is CASQRENTEAFF.

Here the CDR3 reads CAGSGYPSGGSPLHF. DNA for the CDR3: TGTGCCGGATCAGGCTATCCATCTGGGGGCTCACCCCTCCACTTT. This rearrangement joins TRBV5-4 to TRBJ1-6, with TRBD1 as a possible D gene (6 bases). The germline CDR1 and CDR2 sequences are SGHNT and YYREEE (reference sequence). V was trimmed by 10 bases and J by 10 bases, leaving 24 bases between them. The CDR3 has 15 residues.

The chain links TRBV2 to TRBJ2-3; TRBD2 agrees at 10 bases. The germline V gene has CDR1 SNHLY and CDR2 FYNNEI. CDR3 length equals 14 residues. J was trimmed by 2 bases and V by 11 bases; bases with no gene match: 7. The CDR3 region is CAVVSGGPTDTQYF. The CDR3 DNA sequence: TGTGCCGTGGTTAGCGGGGGGCCCACAGATACGCAGTATTTT. Supplemented by reference TRBV2 and TRBJ2-3, the full variable domain reads EPEVTQTPSHQVTQMGQEVILRCVPISNHLYFYWYRQILGQKVEFLVSFYNNEISEKSEIFDDQFSVERPDGSNFTLKIRSTKLEDSAMYFCAVVSGGPTDTQYFGPGTRLTVL.

The J gene is TRBJ1-3, the V gene TRBV28; 9 positions match TRBD1. Looked up from germline, CDR1 is MDHEN and CDR2 is SYDVKM. The CDR3 sequence is 16 residues long. V shed 1 base and J 4 bases; nucleotides not matched to a gene: 5. Here the CDR3 reads CASSLSGTGFGNTIYF. CDR3 DNA sequence: TGTGCCAGCAGTTTATCCGGGACAGGGTTCGGAAACACCATATATTTT.

V usage is TRBV12-3 or TRBV12-4 and J usage is TRBJ1-2; unclear D gene. The CDR3 contains 13 residues. V dropped 8 bases and J dropped 8 bases, with 18 bases sitting between them. The DNA of the CDR3 is TGTGCCAGCTCGGAGACTCTTAATAGAGGCTACACCTTC. Protein: CASSETLNRGYTF.

This sequence joins TRBV2 and TRBJ1-1; D is unclear. The CDR3 spans 14 residues. The V end lost 8 bases, the J end lost 0 bases, and 13 bases lay between the germline ends. The germline CDR1 and CDR2 sequences are SNHLY and FYNNEI. The CDR3 sequence is CASHEIALNTEAFF. Written as DNA, the CDR3 is TGTGCCAGCCACGAGATAGCACTGAACACTGAAGCTTTCTTT. The whole variable domain, filled in from reference TRBV2 and TRBJ1-1, reads EPEVTQTPSHQVTQMGQEVILRCVPISNHLYFYWYRQILGQKVEFLVSFYNNEISEKSEIFDDQFSVERPDGSNFTLKIRSTKLEDSAMYFCASHEIALNTEAFFGQGTRLTVV.

This chain uses TRBV6-2 or TRBV6-3 with TRBJ1-2, with a possible D match to TRBD1 (6 bases). The germline V and J ends were trimmed by 5 bases and 1 base, with 17 bases remaining between them. CDR1 is MNHEY, CDR2 SVGEGT, per germline. This CDR3 region has 16 residues. The CDR3 DNA reads TGTGCCAGCAGTGAGCCAAGCGAGGACAGTAACTATGGCTACACCTTC. Its protein product is CASSEPSEDSNYGYTF.

The V call is TRBV27, the J call TRBJ2-7; a weak D match, TRBD2 (6 bases). This CDR3 contains 15 residues. Germline values: CDR1 MNHEY, CDR2 SMNVEV (reference sequence). Between the trimmed V and J ends, which lost 2 bases and 0 bases, there was a span of 11 bases. The CDR3 sequence: CASSLSWRGSYEQYF. The CDR3 DNA is TGTGCCAGCAGTTTAAGTTGGCGGGGCTCCTACGAGCAGTACTTC.

Only one count was recorded for this clone. At one end the junction does not follow the germline gene, possibly because of a read error. J is TRBJ1-1 and V is TRBV30; TRBD1 is a possible D gene (6 bases). This CDR3 has 13 residues. The germline gives CDR1 GTSNPN, CDR2 SVGIG (reference sequence). CDR3 sequence: CAGGGAANTEAFF. CDR3 in DNA: TGCGCTGGAGGGGGGGCAGCGAACACTGAAGCTTTCTTT.

The chain employs TRBV4-2 and TRBJ1-5; D not resolved. With 0 bases removed from V and 3 bases from J, the gap between germline ends came to 9 bases. CDR3 length equals 15 residues. Germline CDR1 is LGHNA and CDR2 is YNFKEQ. As DNA, the CDR3 is TGTGCCAGCAGCCAAGATTCACATTACAATCAGCCCCAGCATTTT. Translated, it gives CASSQDSHYNQPQHF.

This chain links TRBV19 with TRBJ1-2; 7 bases map to TRBD1. V shed 10 bases, J shed 4 bases, and the junction held 9 bases outside the gene matches. The CDR3 totals 13 residues. Germline V gene data show CDR1 as LNHDA and CDR2 as SQIVND (reference sequence). In nucleotides, the CDR3 is TGTGCCACCGGTAACAGGGGACGCTATGGCTACACCTTC. It is translated as CATGNRGRYGYTF.

For the CDR3, the DNA is TGTGCCAGCAGCCATAGGACTAGCGGGGGGGCAACAGATACGCAGTATTTT. Translating gives CASSHRTSGGATDTQYF. The chain couples TRBV3-1 (or the pseudogene TRBV3-2) to TRBJ2-3, with 15 bases fitting TRBD2. The J segment lost 3 bases and the V segment lost 3 bases, leaving 4 bases of the junction unmatched. There are 17 residues in the CDR3. Germline CDR1 and CDR2: LGHDT and YNNKEL (reference sequence).

This clone was seen a few times. V is TRBV6-2 or TRBV6-3 and J is TRBJ1-1; D is uncertain. Germline loops: CDR1 MNHEY, CDR2 SVGEGT. Between the trimmed V and J ends, which lost 4 bases and 10 bases, there was a span of 10 bases. CDR3 size: 11 residues. CDR3 DNA sequence: TGTGCCAGCAGTTCTAGGATTGCAGCTTTCTTT. Translation gives CASSSRIAAFF.

This clone appeared once. The chain uses TRBV5-1 and TRBJ1-1; D unresolved. V was pared by 0 bases and J by 4 bases, with 10 bases between. The CDR3 is 14 residues long. From germline, CDR1 is SGHRS and CDR2 YFSETQ. The CDR3 nucleotides read TGCGCCAGCAGCTTGGAAACCGAGGGCACTGAAGCTTTCTTT. Translation: CASSLETEGTEAFF.

V and J are TRBV3-1 (or the pseudogene TRBV3-2) and TRBJ1-2, with D possibly being TRBD1 (6 bases). The ends were cut back, 2 bases at V and 3 bases at J, with 16 bases in the middle. CDR3 length: 16 amino acids. Germline-derived CDR1 and CDR2 are LGHDT and YNNKEL (reference sequence). CDR3 region: CASSQLTGILDYGYTF. The CDR3 DNA sequence: TGTGCCAGCAGCCAACTCACAGGGATTTTGGACTATGGCTACACCTTC.

J is TRBJ2-3 and V is TRBV10-1, with D maybe TRBD2 (7 bases). Germline CDR1 is WNHNN and CDR2 is SYGVQD (reference sequence). The CDR3 spans 15 residues. Trimming took 5 bases from V and 3 from J, leaving 15 bases between them. CDR3 nucleotide sequence: TGCGCCAGCAGTCACGCGGGGGCTTCTACAGATACGCAGTATTTT. Residues: CASSHAGASTDTQYF.